Listed below are T cell receptor beta chains from one sample, sequenced in a study of blood T cell repertoires in COVID-19. The assay was immunoSEQ multiplex PCR, and TCRdb's table has in-frame clones only and misses some. The repertoire holds about 270,000 clones, with about nine tenths as singletons. Material: PBMCs or T cells enriched from blood (not recorded which). These receptors came from a middle-aged woman with acute COVID-19. Each CDR3 is given with its conserved first and last residue. Fields, in order: clone size, J gene, D gene, V gene, CDR3 DNA, CDR3 protein. The D gene is left open where the match is weak. Rows may omit the clone size; those that give it use once, few, many or a size class.

.	TRBJ2-3	TRBD2	TRBV5-1	TGCGCCAGCAGCTCTAGCGGGGGGGCAGATACGCAGTATTTT	CASSSSGGADTQYF
.	TRBJ1-1	.	TRBV12-3/TRBV12-4	TGTGCCAGCAGTTTCAGGGAAGGCACTGAAGCTTTCTTT	CASSFREGTEAFF
.	TRBJ1-1	TRBD1	TRBV7-9	TGTGCCACCGGGACAGGGGGCGCTTCGAACACTGAAGCTTTCTTT	CATGTGGASNTEAFF
.	TRBJ1-1	.	TRBV18	TGTGCCAGCTCACCAAACTTGAACACTGAAGCTTTCTTT	CASSPNLNTEAFF
.	TRBJ2-4	.	TRBV4-2	TGTGCCAGCAGCCAAGACGGAGCGGTAGCCAAAAACATTCAGTACTTC	CASSQDGAVAKNIQYF
.	TRBJ1-5	.	TRBV9	TGTGCCAGCAGCGACGGGGGTCAGCCCCAGCATTTT	CASSDGGQPQHF
.	TRBJ2-4	TRBD2	TRBV7-7	TGTGCCAGCAACAAGGGAGGGTTAGCCAAAAACATTCAGTACTTC	CASNKGGLAKNIQYF
.	TRBJ2-1	.	TRBV12-5	TGTGCTAGTGGCCCTAAGGCGGGACTTACTCGGCAGAATGAGCAGTTCTTC	CASGPKAGLTRQNEQFF
.	TRBJ2-7	.	TRBV23-1	TGCGCCAGCAGTCACTTCTTTTACACGGGACACCACTACGAGCAGTACTTC	CASSHFFYTGHHYEQYF
once	TRBJ1-6	.	TRBV6-5	TGTGCCAGCACCTACGATAGTTTATCACCCCTCCACTTT	CASTYDSLSPLHF
.	TRBJ2-3	TRBD2	TRBV9	TGTGCCAGCAGCGTAGGCGGGAGGGGGATAGATACGCAGTATTTT	CASSVGGRGIDTQYF
.	TRBJ2-7	TRBD1	TRBV15	TGTGCCACCAGCAGTGAGAGGACAGGGTACAACGAGCAGTACTTC	CATSSERTGYNEQYF
.	TRBJ1-4	TRBD1	TRBV10-3	TGTGCCATCAGTGAGACCGGGACAGGGCGTTTAGGTGAAAAACTGTTTTTT	CAISETGTGRLGEKLFF
.	TRBJ2-7	.	TRBV6-1	TGTGCCAGCAGTGAACCCACCAGGGTCCGACACGAGCAGTACTTC	CASSEPTRVRHEQYF
few	TRBJ2-7	.	TRBV4-2	TGTGCCAGCAGCCAAGCCTCGGGGGACAGCTCCTACGAGCAGTACTTC	CASSQASGDSSYEQYF
once	TRBJ2-7	TRBD1	TRBV5-1	TGCGCCAGCAGCTACGGACAGGGGGCCCCCTACGAGCAGTACTTC	CASSYGQGAPYEQYF
.	TRBJ2-5	TRBD1	TRBV28	TGTGCCAGCAGTTTAAGGACAGGGGGATTAGGGGAGACCCAGTACTTC	CASSLRTGGLGETQYF
.	TRBJ2-5	.	TRBV2	TGTGCCAGCAGGCAGGGCCAAGAGACCCAGTACTTC	CASRQGQETQYF
.	TRBJ2-7	.	TRBV7-9	TGTGCCAGCAGCTCGCGGGCCTCCTACGAGCAGTACTTC	CASSSRASYEQYF
.	TRBJ2-7	.	TRBV28	TGTGCCAGCAGTTTCTATGAGAACCCCTACGAGCAGTACTTC	CASSFYENPYEQYF
.	TRBJ2-3	.	TRBV5-5	TGTGCCAGCAGCTTGGGCTTAGGGGGGGGCACAGATACGCAGTATTTT	CASSLGLGGGTDTQYF
few	TRBJ1-3	.	TRBV28	TGTGCCAGCAGTTTGATGGCCCCGCCAGGAAACACCATATATTTT	CASSLMAPPGNTIYF
.	TRBJ2-7	TRBD2	TRBV3-1/TRBV3-2	TGTGCCAGCAGCCAAGACCTAGCGGGAGGGCCTATCGAGCAGTACTTC	CASSQDLAGGPIEQYF
.	TRBJ2-4	.	TRBV24-1	TGTGCCACCAGTGATACCCCCGGCAGGGGCAAAAACATTCAGTACTTC	CATSDTPGRGKNIQYF
.	TRBJ2-2	.	TRBV11-2	TGTGCCAGCAGCTCAGGGCTAGATACTGCTTGGATCGGGGAGCTGTTTTTT	CASSSGLDTAWIGELFF
few	TRBJ2-2	.	TRBV30	TGTGCCTGGAGTCGTACGGGTGCCGGGGAGCTGTTTTTT	CAWSRTGAGELFF